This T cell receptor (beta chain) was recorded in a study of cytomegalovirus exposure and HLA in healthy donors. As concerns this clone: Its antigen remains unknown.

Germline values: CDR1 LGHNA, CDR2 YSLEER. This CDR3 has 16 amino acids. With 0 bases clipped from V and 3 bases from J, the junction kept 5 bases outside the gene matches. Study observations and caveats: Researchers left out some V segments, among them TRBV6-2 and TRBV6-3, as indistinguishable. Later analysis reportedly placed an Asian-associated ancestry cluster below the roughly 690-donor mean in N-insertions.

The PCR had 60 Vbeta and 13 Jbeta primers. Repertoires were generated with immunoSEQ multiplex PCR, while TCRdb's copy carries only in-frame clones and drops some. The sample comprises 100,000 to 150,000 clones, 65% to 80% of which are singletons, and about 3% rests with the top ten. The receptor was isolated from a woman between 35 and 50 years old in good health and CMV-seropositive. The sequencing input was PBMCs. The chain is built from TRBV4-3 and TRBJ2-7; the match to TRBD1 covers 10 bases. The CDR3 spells CASSQEAGTGDYEQYF. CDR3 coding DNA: TGCGCCAGCAGCCAAGAAGCCGGGACAGGGGACTACGAGCAGTACTTC.